Each of the 16 T cell receptor beta chains below was sequenced from the same sample in a study of glioma-infiltrating T cells after dendritic cell vaccination. Method: immunoSEQ multiplex PCR; TCRdb's copy keeps in-frame clones and lacks some. The data hold about 82,000 clones, with around 83% observed a single time. Described time point: after dendritic cell vaccination, including at tumor progression/relapse. The starting material was blood, obtained after dendritic cell vaccination. These receptors originate from a human donor with glioblastoma.

The genes are TRBV4-1 and TRBJ1-2; tentative D call: TRBD1 (5 bases). This CDR3 spans 15 amino acids. Trimming removed 1 base from V and 8 bases from J, with 17 bases in between. The germline CDR1 and CDR2 sequences are MGHRA and YSYEKL. The CDR3 DNA is TGCGCCAGCAGCCAAGCCCCCGCCGGGGGTGGGGGCTACACCTTC. Translated: CASSQAPAGGGGYTF.

The chain is built from TRBV5-1 and TRBJ2-5; 7 bases fit TRBD2. The end of the DNA aligns better with TRBJ2-7, so the J call may be wrong. Germline V CDR1 and CDR2: SGHRS, YFSETQ. The CDR3 has 14 amino acids. The CDR3 region has the DNA TGCGCCAGCAGCTTGGCCGGGGGGTCCTACGAGCAGTACTTC. Residues: CASSLAGGSYEQYF.

This chain connects TRBV5-4 to TRBJ2-1, with 11 bases lining up with TRBD2. The germline V gene encodes CDR1 SGHNT and CDR2 YYREEE (reference sequence). The length of the CDR3 is 15 residues. V dropped 5 bases and J dropped 5; count of bases not matched to a gene: 6. CDR3 nucleotides: TGTGCCAGCAGGACCGGGACTAGCGGCCACAATGAGCAGTTCTTC. This codes for CASRTGTSGHNEQFF. The variable domain in full, completed from reference TRBV5-4 and TRBJ2-1, reads ETGVTQSPTHLIKTRGQQVTLRCSSQSGHNTVSWYQQALGQGPQFIFQYYREEENGRGNFPPRFSGLQFPNYSSELNVNALELDDSALYLCASRTGTSGHNEQFFGPGTRLTVL.

The V and J genes are TRBV6-5 and TRBJ2-1, with TRBD2 identical over 7 bases. CDR3 length: 12 amino acids. Germline V gives CDR1 MNHEY, CDR2 SVGAGI. V lost 6 bases and J lost 7; bases outside the gene matches: 3. CDR3 in amino acids: CASRYGGNEQFF. The CDR3 DNA reads TGTGCCAGCAGGTACGGGGGGAATGAGCAGTTCTTC.

The V call is TRBV7-7, the J call TRBJ2-1, with D tentatively TRBD2 (6 bases). Looked up from germline, CDR1 is SSHAT and CDR2 is FNYEAQ (reference sequence). The ends were cut back, 3 bases at V and 5 bases at J, with 14 bases in the middle. The CDR3 extends over 15 amino acids. CDR3 in DNA: TGTGCCAGCAGCTTGAACGGGGGAGGCGACAATGAGCAGTTCTTC. Residues: CASSLNGGGDNEQFF.

This rearrangement joins TRBV19 to TRBJ1-3; maybe TRBD1 (5 bases). The CDR3 totals 15 residues. Germline CDR1 reads LNHDA; CDR2 reads SQIVND (reference sequence). V was trimmed by 5 bases and J by 4 bases, leaving 15 bases between them. This chain's CDR3 is CASSQQVGSGNTIYF. DNA of the CDR3: TGTGCCAGTAGTCAACAGGTTGGGTCGGGAAACACCATATATTTT.

This clone was recorded only once. The CDR3 is CASSQLVGTGIWETQYF. CDR3 bases: TGTGCCAGCAGCCAATTGGTCGGGACAGGGATATGGGAGACCCAGTACTTC. The rearrangement links TRBV14 to TRBJ2-5; 9 nucleotides align to TRBD1. The germline V gene has CDR1 SGHDN and CDR2 FVKESK. V lost 2 bases and J lost 5; bases outside the gene matches: 12. The CDR3 runs to 17 residues.

The V call is TRBV6-1, the J call TRBJ1-2; TRBD1 aligns across 9 bases. Germline assignment: CDR1 MNHNS and CDR2 SASEGT. Trimming cost V 3 bases and J 8 bases; bases outside gene matches: 10. There are 15 residues in the CDR3. The CDR3 loop reads CASSDFEGTGHGYTF. The CDR3 DNA sequence: TGTGCCAGCAGTGATTTTGAGGGGACAGGGCACGGCTACACCTTC.

V is TRBV4-1 and J is TRBJ1-5, with 8 bases that match TRBD1. Per the germline V gene, CDR1 is MGHRA and CDR2 is YSYEKL. J gave up 9 bases and V 4 bases, and 23 bases lay outside the gene matches. The CDR3 has 19 residues. CDR3 nucleotides: TGCGCCAGCAGCCCAACCCTTTACAGGGGGGATCCCTCCCCGGGGCCCCAGCATTTT. Translating gives CASSPTLYRGDPSPGPQHF.

The chain couples TRBV18 to TRBJ1-3; the D is unclear. The V end was cut by 2 bases, the J end by 2 bases, with 16 bases between. The CDR3 spans 17 residues. Germline CDR1 and CDR2: KGHSH and LQKENI. The CDR3, as DNA: TGTGCCAGCTCACCAGGGCCCAATACCCTGACTGGAAACACCATATATTTT. Translating it yields CASSPGPNTLTGNTIYF.

The chain joins TRBV28 to TRBJ2-7; tentatively, D is TRBD1 (6 bases). From germline, CDR1 is MDHEN and CDR2 SYDVKM. CDR3 size: 13 residues. V shed 7 bases and J shed 3 bases, with 13 bases lying between them. The CDR3 protein is CASTGDPSYEQYF. The DNA for the CDR3 is TGTGCCAGCACAGGGGACCCTAGCTACGAGCAGTACTTC.

This clone was counted once. This chain links TRBV19 with TRBJ1-1; TRBD1 matches 8 bases. The germline gives CDR1 LNHDA, CDR2 SQIVND (reference sequence). This CDR3 has 16 amino acids. With V trimmed by 0 bases and J by 8 bases, 11 bases remained unmatched. The CDR3 loop is CASSIEGMRQGYEAFF. In DNA, the CDR3 is TGTGCCAGTAGTATAGAGGGGATGCGACAGGGGTACGAAGCTTTCTTT.

This chain joins TRBV7-2 and TRBJ2-7, with 12 bases matching TRBD2. The J segment lost 3 bases and the V segment lost 0 bases, leaving 0 bases of the junction unmatched. Per germline, CDR1 SGHTA and CDR2 FQGNSA. The CDR3 is 15 residues long. CDR3 residues: CASSLAGLAGYEQYF. As DNA, the CDR3 is TGTGCCAGCAGCTTAGCGGGACTAGCGGGCTACGAGCAGTACTTC.

The CDR3 DNA reads as TGTGCCAGCAGCTCACAGCTCTCGGGGGGCTACACCTTC. This sequence encodes CASSSQLSGGYTF. This chain connects TRBV7-2 to TRBJ1-2; D is unresolved. Trimming pared 4 bases from V and 8 bases from J, leaving 14 bases between. The V gene's germline CDR1 is SGHTA and CDR2 FQGNSA. The CDR3 spans 13 residues. The full variable domain, with the rest looked up from reference TRBV7-2 and TRBJ1-2, is GAGVSQSPSNKVTEKGKDVELRCDPISGHTALYWYRQSLGQGLEFLIYFQGNSAPDKSGLPSDRFSAERTGGSVSTLTIQRTQQEDSAVYLCASSSQLSGGYTFGSGTRLTVV.

The chain is built from TRBV2 and TRBJ1-5; TRBD1 aligns across 8 bases. The CDR3 has 13 amino acids. Per the germline V gene, CDR1 is SNHLY and CDR2 is FYNNEI. Trimming took 7 bases from V and 5 from J; bases not matched to a gene: 4. The CDR3 coding sequence is TGTGCCAGCACAGGGGGCCCAGATCAGCCCCAGCATTTT. It translates to CASTGGPDQPQHF.

The V call is TRBV19, the J call TRBJ2-7; TRBD1 might be the D (6 bases). This CDR3 contains 15 residues. Trimming shortened V by 1 base and J by 4 bases, and 14 bases separated the two germline ends. CDR1 and CDR2 (germline): LNHDA, SQIVND (reference sequence). The CDR3 region has the DNA TGTGCCAGTAGTATAGCCGAGACAGGATCGTACGAGCAGTACTTC. This translates into CASSIAETGSYEQYF. The full variable domain, its missing parts supplied by reference TRBV19 and TRBJ2-7, is DGGITQSPKYLFRKEGQNVTLSCEQNLNHDAMYWYRQDPGQGLRLIYYSQIVNDFQKGDIAEGYSVSREKKESFPLTVTSAQKNPTAFYLCASSIAETGSYEQYFGPGTRLTVT.